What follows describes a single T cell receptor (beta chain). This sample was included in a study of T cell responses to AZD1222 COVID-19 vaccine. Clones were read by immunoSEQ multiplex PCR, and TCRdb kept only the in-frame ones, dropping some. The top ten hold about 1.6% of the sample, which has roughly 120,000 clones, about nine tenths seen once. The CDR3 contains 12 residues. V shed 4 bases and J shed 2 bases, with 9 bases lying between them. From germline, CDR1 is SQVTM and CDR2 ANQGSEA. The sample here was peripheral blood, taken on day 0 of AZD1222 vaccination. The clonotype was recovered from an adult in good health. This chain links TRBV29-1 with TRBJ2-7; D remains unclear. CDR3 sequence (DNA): TGCAGCGTTGCCCCTGACCCCTACGAGCAGTACTTC. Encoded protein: CSVAPDPYEQYF.